These 21 T cell receptor beta chains came from one sample sequenced in a study of T cell responses to AZD1222 COVID-19 vaccine. The data were produced by immunoSEQ multiplex PCR, yet TCRdb's version contains in-frame clones alone and is incomplete. The sample holds approximately 160,000 clones; about 90% are singletons and the top ten take about 5.3%. The input for sequencing was peripheral blood, taken on day 0 of AZD1222 vaccination. The receptors derive from an adult in good health.

J is TRBJ1-1 and V is TRBV3-1 (or the pseudogene TRBV3-2); no reliable D call. Germline V CDR1 and CDR2: LGHDT, YNNKEL (reference sequence). There are 12 residues in the CDR3. V gave up 4 bases and J gave up 1 base, with 4 bases separating them. The CDR3 here is CASSRGNTEAFF. CDR3 in DNA: TGTGCCAGCAGCCGGGGGAACACTGAAGCTTTCTTT.

The gene calls are TRBV27 and TRBJ1-5, with D maybe TRBD1 (5 bases). Trimming shortened V by 4 bases and J by 6 bases, and 7 bases separated the two germline ends. The germline V gene has CDR1 MNHEY and CDR2 SMNVEV (reference sequence). CDR3 length: 12 residues. CDR3 in DNA: TGTGCCAGCAGTTCGACAGCTCAGCCCCAGCATTTT. Protein product: CASSSTAQPQHF.

Comment on this clone: Other DNA sequences of this sample code for an identical CDR3. The genes are TRBV24-1 and TRBJ1-1; D remains unclear. The V end was cut by 3 bases, the J end by 5 bases, with 3 bases between. The CDR3 consists of 11 residues. The germline V gene encodes CDR1 KGHDR and CDR2 SFDVKD. CDR3 DNA sequence: TGTGCCACCAGTGATCGTACTGAAGCTTTCTTT. It encodes CATSDRTEAFF.

Here the CDR3 reads CASSLGQARNTIYF. CDR3 nucleotide sequence: TGTGCCAGCAGCTTGGGGCAGGCCAGAAACACCATATATTTT. The chain is built from TRBV5-6 and TRBJ1-3; D is uncertain. The germline V and J ends were trimmed by 0 bases and 5 bases, with 9 bases remaining between them. Germline V CDR1 and CDR2: SGHDT, YYEEEE. CDR3 length: 14 residues.

The CDR3: CASKVTGGGNTEAFF. In DNA, the CDR3 is TGCGCCAGCAAAGTTACAGGGGGGGGGAACACTGAAGCTTTCTTT. The chain employs TRBV4-1 and TRBJ1-1; 8 bases are shared with TRBD1. This CDR3 contains 15 residues. The V and J ends lost 7 bases and 1 base, in that order; junction bases with no gene match: 8. CDR1 is MGHRA, CDR2 YSYEKL, per germline.

V is TRBV5-6 and J is TRBJ1-2; D is unresolved. V was cut by 1 base and J by 3 bases, with 10 bases left in between. CDR3 size: 14 residues. The germline CDR1 and CDR2 sequences are SGHDT and YYEEEE. This chain's CDR3 is CASSLWEVYYGYTF. The DNA for the CDR3 is TGTGCCAGCAGCTTGTGGGAGGTCTACTATGGCTACACCTTC.

The chain joins TRBV5-4 to TRBJ1-2; possible D gene TRBD1, 6 bases. The V and J ends lost 4 bases and 5 bases respectively, with 18 bases between them. The CDR3 runs 15 residues. Germline-derived CDR1 and CDR2 are SGHNT and YYREEE (reference sequence). CDR3 bases: TGTGCCAGCAGCCGGATTGGGGGGCTTGGGTATGGCTACACCTTC. Amino acids: CASSRIGGLGYGYTF.

This clone was counted a single time. The chain combines TRBV10-1 with TRBJ1-2; 8 bases fit TRBD1. Germline assignment: CDR1 WNHNN and CDR2 SYGVQD (reference sequence). The CDR3 loop spans 15 amino acids. The J segment lost 4 bases and the V segment lost 6 bases, leaving 10 bases of the junction unmatched. This CDR3 is CASSPGQGGSYGYTF. DNA for the CDR3: TGCGCCAGCAGCCCCGGACAGGGTGGCAGCTATGGCTACACCTTC.

V and J are TRBV7-2 and TRBJ1-3; D not resolved. V was trimmed by 2 bases and J by 4 bases, leaving 9 bases between them. The CDR3 totals 14 residues. Germline CDR1 reads SGHTA; CDR2 reads FQGNSA. The CDR3 is CASSLISGGNTIYF. CDR3 in DNA: TGTGCCAGCAGCTTAATTTCAGGAGGAAACACCATATATTTT.

This chain uses TRBV4-3 with TRBJ2-2; D gene ambiguous. The V gene lost 0 bases and the J gene lost 2 bases, with 10 bases spanning the gap. From germline, CDR1 is LGHNA and CDR2 YSLEER. The CDR3 has 16 amino acids. CDR3 sequence: CASSQEVTLNTGELFF. DNA of the CDR3: TGCGCCAGCAGCCAAGAAGTAACACTTAACACCGGGGAGCTGTTTTTT.

The genes are TRBV28 and TRBJ2-7, with D tentatively TRBD2 (6 bases). Trimming removed 5 bases at V and 0 bases at J, with 11 bases between. CDR1 and CDR2 from the germline V gene are MDHEN and SYDVKM. The CDR3 is 14 amino acids. The CDR3 DNA is TGTGCCAGCAGTGTCCCGCGGGGCTCCTACGAGCAGTACTTC. It translates to CASSVPRGSYEQYF. The full variable domain, with the rest looked up from reference TRBV28 and TRBJ2-7, is DVKVTQSSRYLVKRTGEKVFLECVQDMDHENMFWYRQDPGLGLRLIYFSYDVKMKEKGDIPEGYSVSREKKERFSLILESASTNQTSMYLCASSVPRGSYEQYFGPGTRLTVT.

The chain combines TRBV12-3 or TRBV12-4 with TRBJ2-7; D is undetermined. This CDR3 contains 12 residues. Trimming removed 6 bases at V and 6 bases at J, with 12 bases between. CDR3 in amino acids: CASRWGSGEQYF. DNA of the CDR3: TGTGCCAGCAGATGGGGATCCGGCGAGCAGTACTTC.

V usage is TRBV7-9 and J usage is TRBJ2-7, with D possibly matching TRBD1 (5 bases). CDR1 is SEHNR and CDR2 is FQNEAQ in the germline V gene (reference sequence). CDR3 length: 14 residues. Trimming removed 5 bases at V and 3 bases at J, with 14 bases between. The CDR3 here is CASSLRTDSYEQYF. The CDR3 DNA is TGTGCCAGCAGCCTAAGAACCGACAGCTACGAGCAGTACTTC.

The chain carries TRBV5-8 and TRBJ2-4; D gene ambiguous. The germline V gene encodes CDR1 SGHTS and CDR2 YDEGEE. The CDR3 is 16 amino acids. V lost 3 bases to trimming and J lost 0 bases, with 13 bases between them. The CDR3 is CASSSRLGIAKNIQYF. The CDR3 DNA reads as TGTGCCAGCAGCTCACGGTTAGGCATAGCCAAAAACATTCAGTACTTC.

CDR3 bases: TGCGCCAGCAGCCAGCCAATCCGGGACACCGGGGAGCTGTTTTTT. Amino acids: CASSQPIRDTGELFF. The V call is TRBV4-1, the J call TRBJ2-2; D not resolved. This CDR3 has 15 amino acids. In germline, CDR1 is MGHRA, CDR2 YSYEKL. V lost 3 bases to trimming and J lost 3 bases, with 11 bases between them.

The chain recombines TRBV5-1 with TRBJ1-2, with D possibly being TRBD1 (6 bases). Trimming stripped 0 bases from V and 8 bases from J, with 14 bases between. This CDR3 region has 14 residues. Germline CDR1 is SGHRS and CDR2 is YFSETQ. The CDR3: CASSLATGYNGYTF. In DNA, the CDR3 is TGCGCCAGCAGCTTGGCCACAGGGTATAACGGCTACACCTTC.

This clone was counted between two and nine times. This sequence joins TRBV5-1 and TRBJ2-7, with TRBD2 matching over 11 bases. Germline V lookup: CDR1 SGHRS, CDR2 YFSETQ. V was pared by 5 bases and J by 4 bases, with 5 bases of the junction left unmatched. This CDR3 region has 14 residues. The CDR3 region has the DNA TGCGCCAGCAGGGCGGGACTAGCGGCATACGAGCAGTACTTC. Translation gives CASRAGLAAYEQYF. The full variable domain, its missing parts supplied by reference TRBV5-1 and TRBJ2-7, is KAGVTQTPRYLIKTRGQQVTLSCSPISGHRSVSWYQQTPGQGLQFLFEYFSETQRNKGNFPGRFSGRQFSNSRSEMNVSTLELGDSALYLCASRAGLAAYEQYFGPGTRLTVT.

This sequence joins TRBV28 and TRBJ2-7; 9 nucleotides align to TRBD1. This CDR3 has 14 amino acids. Germline CDR1 MDHEN, CDR2 SYDVKM. V lost 6 bases and J lost 3; bases outside the gene matches: 6. The CDR3 spells CASRPRQGGYEQYF. CDR3 nucleotides: TGTGCCAGCAGACCTCGACAGGGGGGCTACGAGCAGTACTTC.

The V call is TRBV19, the J call TRBJ1-5, with D unresolved. V was shortened by 7 bases and J by 8 bases, with 18 bases between the two germline ends. From germline, CDR1 is LNHDA and CDR2 SQIVND (reference sequence). The CDR3 runs 14 residues. The CDR3 loop is CASKSQRALKPQHF. DNA of the CDR3: TGTGCCAGTAAGTCCCAAAGAGCGCTTAAGCCCCAGCATTTT.

The chain links TRBV28 to TRBJ1-6; 7 bases map to TRBD1. With V trimmed by 8 bases and J by 10 bases, 11 bases remained unmatched. This CDR3 has 14 amino acids. Germline V gene data show CDR1 as MDHEN and CDR2 as SYDVKM. CDR3 amino acids: CASLRQGKGSPLHF. The CDR3 nucleotides are TGTGCCAGCCTACGACAGGGTAAAGGATCACCCCTCCACTTT.

The V call is TRBV14, the J call TRBJ1-3; D possibly corresponds to TRBD1 (6 bases). The V gene lost 5 bases and the J gene lost 0 bases, with 11 bases spanning the gap. This CDR3 contains 15 residues. Germline V gene sequence: CDR1 SGHDN, CDR2 FVKESK. The CDR3, as DNA: TGTGCCAGCAGCTTCGACAGGACCTCTGGAAACACCATATATTTT. It yields the protein CASSFDRTSGNTIYF.